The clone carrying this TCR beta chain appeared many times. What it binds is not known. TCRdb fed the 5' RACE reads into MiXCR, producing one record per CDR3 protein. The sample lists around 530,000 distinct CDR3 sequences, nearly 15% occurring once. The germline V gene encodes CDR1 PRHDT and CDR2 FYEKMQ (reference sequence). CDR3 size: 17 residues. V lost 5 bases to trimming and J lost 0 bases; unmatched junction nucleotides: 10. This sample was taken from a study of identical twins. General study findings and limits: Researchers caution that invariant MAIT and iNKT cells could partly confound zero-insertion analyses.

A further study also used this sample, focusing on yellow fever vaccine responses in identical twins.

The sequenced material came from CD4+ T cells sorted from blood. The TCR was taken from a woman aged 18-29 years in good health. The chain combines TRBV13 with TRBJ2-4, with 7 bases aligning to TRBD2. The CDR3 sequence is CASSPRLASLAKNIQYF. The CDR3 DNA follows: TGTGCCAGCAGCCCCAGACTAGCCTCTCTAGCCAAAAACATTCAGTACTTC.